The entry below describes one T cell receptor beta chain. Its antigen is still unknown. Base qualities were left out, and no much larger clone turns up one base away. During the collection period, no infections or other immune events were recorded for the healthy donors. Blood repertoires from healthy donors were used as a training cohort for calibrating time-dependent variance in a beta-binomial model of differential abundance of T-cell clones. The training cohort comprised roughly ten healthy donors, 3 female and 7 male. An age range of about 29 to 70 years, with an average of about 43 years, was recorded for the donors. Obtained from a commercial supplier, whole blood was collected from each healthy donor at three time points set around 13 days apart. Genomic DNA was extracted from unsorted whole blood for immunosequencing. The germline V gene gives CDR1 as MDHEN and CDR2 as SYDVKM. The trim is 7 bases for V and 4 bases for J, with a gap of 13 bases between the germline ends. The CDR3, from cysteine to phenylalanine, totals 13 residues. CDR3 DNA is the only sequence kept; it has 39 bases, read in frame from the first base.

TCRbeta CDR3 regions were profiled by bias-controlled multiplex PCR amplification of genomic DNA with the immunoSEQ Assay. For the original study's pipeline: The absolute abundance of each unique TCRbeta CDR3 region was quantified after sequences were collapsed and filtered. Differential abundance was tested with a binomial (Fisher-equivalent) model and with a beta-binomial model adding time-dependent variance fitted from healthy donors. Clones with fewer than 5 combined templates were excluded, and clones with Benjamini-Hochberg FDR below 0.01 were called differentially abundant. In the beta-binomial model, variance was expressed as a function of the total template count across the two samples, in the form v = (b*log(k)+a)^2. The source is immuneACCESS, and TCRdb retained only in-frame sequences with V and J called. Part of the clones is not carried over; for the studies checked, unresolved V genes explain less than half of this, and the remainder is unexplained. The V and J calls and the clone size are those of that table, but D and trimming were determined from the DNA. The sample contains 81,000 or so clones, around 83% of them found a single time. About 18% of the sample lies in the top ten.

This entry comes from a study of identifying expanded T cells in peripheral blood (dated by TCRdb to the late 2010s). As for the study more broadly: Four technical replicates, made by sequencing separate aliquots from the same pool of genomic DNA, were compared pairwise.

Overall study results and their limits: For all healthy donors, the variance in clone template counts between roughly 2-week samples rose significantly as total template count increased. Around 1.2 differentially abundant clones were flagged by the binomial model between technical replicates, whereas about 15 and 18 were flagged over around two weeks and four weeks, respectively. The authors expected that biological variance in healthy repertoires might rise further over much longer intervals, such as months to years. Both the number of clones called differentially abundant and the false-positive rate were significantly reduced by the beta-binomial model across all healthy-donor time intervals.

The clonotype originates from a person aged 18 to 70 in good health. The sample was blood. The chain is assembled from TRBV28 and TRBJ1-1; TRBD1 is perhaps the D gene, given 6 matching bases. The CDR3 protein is CASTPGDRTEAFF. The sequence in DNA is TGTGCCAGCACTCCAGGGGATCGCACTGAAGCTTTCTTT. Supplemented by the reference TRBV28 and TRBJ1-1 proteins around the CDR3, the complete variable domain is DVKVTQSSRYLVKRTGEKVFLECVQDMDHENMFWYRQDPGLGLRLIYFSYDVKMKEKGDIPEGYSVSREKKERFSLILESASTNQTSMYLCASTPGDRTEAFFGQGTRLTVV.